The next 21 T cell receptor beta chains were all read from a single sample in a study of neurological immune-mediated disorders (dated 2019 in TCRdb). The library came from 5' RACE. Sequencing was carried out with an Illumina HiSeq 2500. The public reads were reanalyzed by TCRdb: fastp trimming at Q25, MiXCR alignment, in-frame beta chains only. One record per CDR3 amino acid sequence lists the most common genes and DNA. In all, the sample holds 35,000 to 50,000 distinct CDR3 sequences, and approximately 2.4% of those were seen once. The ten top clones hold approximately 2.4% of the sample. The sample was PBMCs. The receptors here all came from a man between 45 and 60 years old with multiple sclerosis.

In this sample, this clonotype turned up a few times. At one boundary the junction diverges from the germline segment, which might be a read error. This rearrangement joins TRBV20-1 to TRBJ1-5; 7 bases line up with TRBD1. The CDR3 is 13 amino acids. Per the germline V gene, CDR1 is DFQATT and CDR2 is SNEGSKA (reference sequence). The CDR3 sequence: CSARTGANQPQNF. CDR3 nucleotide sequence: TGCAGTGCGCGAACAGGGGCCAATCAGCCCCAGAATTTT.

This clonotype was counted at least ten times. The gene calls are TRBV7-9 and TRBJ1-1; 7 bases line up with TRBD1. This CDR3 comprises 15 residues. Unmatched junction bases numbered 5, after V lost 3 bases and J lost 1 base. CDR1 is SEHNR, CDR2 FQNEAQ, per germline (reference sequence). DNA of the CDR3: TGTGCCAGCAGCTTTATGGGACAGCAGAACACTGAAGCTTTCTTT. This codes for CASSFMGQQNTEAFF.

The sample holds many counts of this clonotype. The J gene is TRBJ2-3, the V gene TRBV12-3 or TRBV12-4; 7 bases line up with TRBD2. V was clipped by 5 bases and J by 9 bases; unmatched bases: 5. The CDR3 runs 12 residues. This CDR3 reads CASSRRGVTQYF. The CDR3 DNA reads as TGTGCCAGCAGTCGCCGGGGGGTAACGCAGTATTTT.

This clonotype appeared a single time. The final CDR3 position lacks the conserved phenylalanine or tryptophan, pointing to a likely read error. The chain is built from TRBV7-2 and TRBJ1-3, with no clear D. Trimming removed 2 bases from V and 2 bases from J, with 7 bases in between. CDR1 SGHTA and CDR2 FQGNSA come from the germline V gene. CDR3 size: 14 residues. The chain's CDR3 is CASSLSRAGNTIYN. The CDR3 nucleotides read TGTGCCAGCAGCTTAAGCCGGGCTGGAAACACCATATATAAT.

This clonotype was counted ten times or more. The rearrangement uses TRBV5-6 and TRBJ2-5, with TRBD1 identical over 7 bases. The CDR3 spans 14 residues. Germline CDR1 SGHDT, CDR2 YYEEEE. V lost 4 bases, J lost 0 bases, and 3 bases stayed unmatched. CDR3 in amino acids: CASSIQGYQETQYF. In nucleotides, the CDR3 is TGTGCCAGCAGCATACAGGGGTACCAAGAGACCCAGTACTTC.

This clonotype has a count of ten or more. The V call is TRBV12-3 or TRBV12-4, the J call TRBJ1-2, with 8 bases lining up with TRBD1. Losses at the gene ends were 7 bases for V and 7 bases for J; bases not matched to a gene: 5. The CDR3 runs 12 residues. The CDR3 reads CASNPQGGGYTF. The CDR3 region has the DNA TGTGCCAGCAATCCACAGGGGGGTGGCTACACCTTC.

This clonotype was recorded at least ten times. V gene TRBV10-3 combines with J gene TRBJ1-5; D not resolved. Germline V CDR1 and CDR2: ENHRY, SYGVKD. Trimming stripped 6 bases from V and 0 bases from J, with 9 bases between. This CDR3 region has 14 residues. CDR3 nucleotide sequence: TGTGCCATCAGGGCCACGGATAGCAATCAGCCCCAGCATTTT. Its protein is CAIRATDSNQPQHF.

This clonotype was seen repeatedly, ten times or more. The gene calls are TRBV27 and TRBJ2-7, with 13 positions matching TRBD2. Germline V gene lookup returns CDR1 MNHEY and CDR2 SMNVEV (reference sequence). V was pared by 5 bases and J by 11 bases, with 12 bases of the junction left unmatched. The CDR3 is 15 residues long. The CDR3 spells CASSPLLAGGPKEYF. DNA of the CDR3: TGTGCCAGCAGTCCCTTACTAGCGGGGGGGCCTAAGGAGTACTTC.

The rearrangement uses TRBV4-3 and TRBJ2-1; D may match TRBD1 or TRBD2 (7 bases each). The V gene lost 0 bases and the J gene lost 7 bases, with 10 bases spanning the gap. Germline V gives CDR1 LGHNA, CDR2 YSLEER. The CDR3 contains 14 residues. The CDR3 protein is CASSQDQGGNEQFF. The CDR3 DNA follows: TGCGCCAGCAGCCAAGATCAGGGGGGGAATGAGCAGTTCTTC.

At least ten counts were recorded for this clonotype. The rearrangement joins TRBV6-5 to TRBJ2-5, with D perhaps matching TRBD1 or TRBD2 (5 bases each). In germline, CDR1 is MNHEY, CDR2 SVGAGI. V was cut by 4 bases and J by 0 bases, with 15 bases left in between. This CDR3 is 16 amino acids long. CDR3 loop: CASSSGPISYQETQYF. CDR3 coding DNA: TGTGCCAGCAGTTCGGGGCCGATTTCCTACCAAGAGACCCAGTACTTC.

At least ten counts were recorded for this clonotype. The chain joins TRBV5-1 to TRBJ2-7; D is possibly TRBD1 (6 bases). V lost 4 bases, J lost 2 bases, and 13 bases lay in between. This CDR3 is 14 amino acids long. Looked up from germline, CDR1 is SGHRS and CDR2 is YFSETQ. The CDR3 DNA reads TGCGCCAGCAGCCCACGGACAGCCCCCTACGAGCAGTACTTC. The encoded protein is CASSPRTAPYEQYF.

This clonotype was observed a handful of times. At one boundary the junction diverges from the germline segment, which might be a read error. The chain couples TRBV4-2 to TRBJ1-5; D not resolved. In germline, CDR1 is LGHNA, CDR2 YNFKEQ. The CDR3 is 16 amino acids. The CDR3 is CASSQDLGGPNQPQNF. The CDR3 DNA follows: TGTGCCAGCAGCCAAGATTTGGGCGGTCCTAATCAGCCCCAGAATTTT.

Notes on this clonotype: Since a much larger clone is just one base distant, this may be a read error. This CDR3 is missing its conserved last phenylalanine or tryptophan, likely due to a read error. This sequence joins TRBV6-5 and TRBJ2-1; possibly TRBD2 for D (5 bases). CDR1 MNHEY and CDR2 SVGAGI come from the germline V gene. The CDR3 is 15 residues long. Deletions cut 0 bases from V and 9 bases from J, with 15 bases between. The CDR3 nucleotides read TGTGCCAGCAGTTACTCGACCTTCCCCGAGGGTGAGCAGTTCATC. Amino acid sequence: CASSYSTFPEGEQFI.

As regards this clonotype: The junction departs from the called germline gene at one end, perhaps through a read error. The chain couples TRBV5-1 to TRBJ2-3, with 11 bases identical to TRBD2. The CDR3 spans 15 residues. The germline V gene encodes CDR1 SGHRS and CDR2 YFSETQ. In nucleotides, the CDR3 is TGCGCCAGAAGCTTTGAGCTAGCGGGGGGCCGGAGGCTGTATTTT. Translating it yields CARSFELAGGRRLYF.

A few counts support this clonotype. The J gene is TRBJ2-1, the V gene TRBV5-1; 12 nucleotides match TRBD2. CDR3 length: 16 residues. Trimming took 9 bases from V and 3 from J; bases not matched to a gene: 10. Per the germline V gene, CDR1 is SGHRS and CDR2 is YFSETQ. The CDR3 nucleotides read TGCGCCACCCGACTAGCGGGGGAGCTCTACTACAATGAGCAGTTCTTC. Translation gives CATRLAGELYYNEQFF.

In this sample, this clonotype turned up many times. This sequence joins TRBV20-1 and TRBJ2-3; D uncertain. The germline V gene has CDR1 DFQATT and CDR2 SNEGSKA (reference sequence). V was shortened by 0 bases and J by 2 bases, with 9 bases between the two germline ends. The CDR3 loop spans 14 amino acids. The CDR3: CSARDAGPTDTQYF. CDR3 nucleotide sequence: TGCAGTGCTAGAGATGCCGGGCCCACAGATACGCAGTATTTT.

This clonotype was detected ten times or more. The chain joins TRBV3-1 to TRBJ2-5; TRBD2 matches 8 bases. The CDR3 has 13 amino acids. V was clipped by 5 bases and J by 2 bases; unmatched bases: 1. Germline CDR1 reads LGHDT; CDR2 reads YNNKEL (reference sequence). CDR3 bases: TGTGCCAGCAGCAGACTAGCGCAAGAGACCCAGTACTTC. This translates into CASSRLAQETQYF.

This clonotype was seen only a few times. This may arise from a read error, as a much more abundant clone is one base away. The chain carries TRBV5-1 and TRBJ1-1, with D unclear. Trimming pared 0 bases from V and 7 bases from J, leaving 13 bases between. The CDR3 extends over 14 amino acids. From germline, CDR1 is SGHRS and CDR2 YFSETQ. The CDR3 DNA is TGCGCCAGCAGCTTGGGCAAGATCATAGGTGAAGCTTTCTTT. Translation gives CASSLGKIIGEAFF.

This clonotype was observed at least ten times. The rearrangement links TRBV5-1 to TRBJ1-1; possibly TRBD1 for D (6 bases). The V end lost 2 bases, the J end lost 3 bases, and 11 bases lay between the germline ends. The CDR3 is 14 residues long. Per germline, CDR1 SGHRS and CDR2 YFSETQ. CDR3 coding DNA: TGCGCCAGCAGCTTACAGGGAGGAGACACTGAAGCTTTCTTT. As protein: CASSLQGGDTEAFF.

This clonotype was detected ten times or more. The chain combines TRBV7-9 with TRBJ2-3; the match to TRBD2 covers 8 bases. The CDR3 has 15 residues. J gave up 2 bases and V 4 bases, and 5 bases lay outside the gene matches. The germline V gene encodes CDR1 SEHNR and CDR2 FQNEAQ (reference sequence). The CDR3 loop is CASSSAGVYTDTQYF. The CDR3 DNA reads TGTGCCAGCAGCTCAGCGGGGGTTTACACAGATACGCAGTATTTT.

In its sample, this clonotype was seen many times. The V gene is TRBV5-1, the J gene TRBJ1-1; perhaps TRBD1 as D (5 bases). The CDR3 is made up of 13 amino acids. The V gene lost 5 bases and the J gene lost 5 bases, with 13 bases spanning the gap. Germline CDR1 SGHRS, CDR2 YFSETQ. Written as DNA, the CDR3 is TGCGCCAGCAGTCAACACCGGGGGACTGAAGCTTTCTTT. Its protein is CASSQHRGTEAFF.